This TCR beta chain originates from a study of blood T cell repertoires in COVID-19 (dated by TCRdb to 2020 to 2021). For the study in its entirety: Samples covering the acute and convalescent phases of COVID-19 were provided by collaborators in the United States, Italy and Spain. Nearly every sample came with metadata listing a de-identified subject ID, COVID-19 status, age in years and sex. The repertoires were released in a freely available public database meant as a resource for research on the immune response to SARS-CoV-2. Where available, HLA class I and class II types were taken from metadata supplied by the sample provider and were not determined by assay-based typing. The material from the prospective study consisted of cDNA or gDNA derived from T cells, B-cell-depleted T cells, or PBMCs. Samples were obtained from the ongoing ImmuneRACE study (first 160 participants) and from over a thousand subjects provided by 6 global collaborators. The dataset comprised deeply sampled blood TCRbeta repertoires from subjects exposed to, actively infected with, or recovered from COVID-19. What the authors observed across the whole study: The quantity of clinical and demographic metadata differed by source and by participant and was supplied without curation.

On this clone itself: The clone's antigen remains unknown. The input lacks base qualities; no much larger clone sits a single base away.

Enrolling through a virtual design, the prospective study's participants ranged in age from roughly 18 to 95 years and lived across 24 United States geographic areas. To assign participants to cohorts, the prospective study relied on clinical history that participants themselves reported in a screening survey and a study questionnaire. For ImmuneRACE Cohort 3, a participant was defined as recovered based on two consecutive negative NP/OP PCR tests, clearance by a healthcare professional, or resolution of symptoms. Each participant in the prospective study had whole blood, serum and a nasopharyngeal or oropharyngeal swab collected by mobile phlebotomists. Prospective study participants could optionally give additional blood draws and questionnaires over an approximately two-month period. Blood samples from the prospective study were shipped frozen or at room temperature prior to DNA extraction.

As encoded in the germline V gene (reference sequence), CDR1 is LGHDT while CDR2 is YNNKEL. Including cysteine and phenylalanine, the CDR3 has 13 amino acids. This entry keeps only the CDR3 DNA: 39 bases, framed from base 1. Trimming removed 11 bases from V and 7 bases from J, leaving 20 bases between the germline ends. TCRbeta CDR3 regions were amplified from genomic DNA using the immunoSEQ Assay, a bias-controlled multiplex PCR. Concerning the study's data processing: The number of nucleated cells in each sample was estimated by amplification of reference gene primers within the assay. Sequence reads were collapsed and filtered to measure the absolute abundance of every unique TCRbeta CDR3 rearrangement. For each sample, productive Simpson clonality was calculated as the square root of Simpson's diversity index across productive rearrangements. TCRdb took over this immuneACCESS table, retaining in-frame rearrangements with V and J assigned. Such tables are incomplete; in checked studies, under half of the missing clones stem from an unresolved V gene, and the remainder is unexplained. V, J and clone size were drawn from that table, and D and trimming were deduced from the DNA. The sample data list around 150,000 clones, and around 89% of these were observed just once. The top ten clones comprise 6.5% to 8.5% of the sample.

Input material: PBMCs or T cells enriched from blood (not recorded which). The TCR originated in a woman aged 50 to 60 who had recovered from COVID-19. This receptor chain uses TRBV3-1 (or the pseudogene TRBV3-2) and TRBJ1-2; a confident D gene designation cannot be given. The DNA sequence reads TGTGCCCCTAGCGAGGTGGGCAGAGGTGGCTACACCTTC. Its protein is CAPSEVGRGGYTF.